This T cell receptor beta chain was identified in a study of T cells in Graves' hyperthyroidism and ophthalmopathy. RNA transcripts served as the template for amplifying TCR beta CDR3 regions. First-round RT-PCR targeting the TCR CDR3 was performed with the HTBI primer set. In TCRdb, the multiplex PCR reads were re-called with MiXCR into one record per CDR3 protein. Among hundreds of thousands of distinct CDR3 sequences listed, 35% were seen once. Clinical symptoms, serum thyroxine and TRAb, thyroid ultrasound and orbital computed tomography together formed the diagnostic basis. The table lists this clonotype with many counts. Trimming took 1 base from V and 0 from J, leaving 10 bases between them. There are 15 residues in the CDR3. Germline lookup yields CDR1 MDHEN and CDR2 SYDVKM.

Sequencing input: blood. The clonotype comes from a woman between 40 and 50 years old with Graves' hyperthyroidism. The chain is built from TRBV28 and TRBJ2-7; D is possibly TRBD2 (6 bases). CDR3 region: CASSLYAGSSYEQYF. The CDR3 coding sequence is TGTGCCAGCAGTTTATACGCGGGAAGCTCCTACGAGCAGTACTTC. The entire variable domain, with the rest obtained from reference TRBV28 and TRBJ2-7, is as follows: DVKVTQSSRYLVKRTGEKVFLECVQDMDHENMFWYRQDPGLGLRLIYFSYDVKMKEKGDIPEGYSVSREKKERFSLILESASTNQTSMYLCASSLYAGSSYEQYFGPGTRLTVT.